These 8 T cell receptor beta chains came from one sample sequenced in a study of T-cell memory formation after mild COVID-19. TCRdb reprocessed the 5' RACE reads with MiXCR, giving one entry per CDR3 protein. The table records 150,000 to 200,000 distinct CDR3 sequences, 11% of them present only once. The sequencing input was PBMCs or a T cell subset sorted from them (not recorded which). The receptors were gathered from a man in his late teens or twenties who had mild COVID-19 (a few samples of this study predate the infection). Cell type and time point are not known.

This clonotype was observed a few times. The rearrangement joins TRBV7-8 to TRBJ2-7; D is undetermined. Trimming took 5 bases from V and 3 from J, leaving 11 bases between them. CDR3 length: 13 residues. Per germline, CDR1 SGHVS and CDR2 FQNEAQ. In nucleotides, the CDR3 is TGTGCCAGCAGCCTAAGAGACAACTACGAGCAGTACTTC. Amino acid sequence: CASSLRDNYEQYF.

This clonotype was seen more than once but under ten times. The chain combines TRBV12-3 or TRBV12-4 with TRBJ2-5; D gene ambiguous. CDR3 length: 14 residues. The ends were cut back, 3 bases at V and 4 bases at J, with 12 bases in the middle. CDR3 region: CASSFFEGGETQYF. The CDR3 nucleotides are TGTGCCAGCAGTTTTTTCGAAGGTGGAGAGACCCAGTACTTC.

This clonotype was observed a handful of times. The J gene is TRBJ2-7, the V gene TRBV6-5; no clear D. Germline CDR1 and CDR2: MNHEY and SVGAGI. Deletions cut 0 bases from V and 0 bases from J, with 6 bases between. There are 14 residues in the CDR3. This CDR3 reads CASSYSGFSYEQYF. DNA of the CDR3: TGTGCCAGCAGTTACTCGGGGTTCTCCTACGAGCAGTACTTC.

V usage is TRBV29-1 and J usage is TRBJ2-5; D perhaps matches TRBD1 (5 bases). The V gene's germline CDR1 is SQVTM and CDR2 ANQGSEA. The CDR3 has 12 amino acids. V was pared by 7 bases and J by 2 bases, with 11 bases between. Here the CDR3 DNA reads TGCAGCGCCTTAGACAGTCAAGAGACCCAGTACTTC. It translates to CSALDSQETQYF. Full variable domain (missing parts from reference TRBV29-1 and TRBJ2-5): SAVISQKPSRDICQRGTSLTIQCQVDSQVTMMFWYRQQPGQSLTLIATANQGSEATYESGFVIDKFPISRPNLTFSTLTVSNMSPEDSSIYLCSALDSQETQYFGPGTRLLVL.

This chain joins TRBV5-6 and TRBJ2-1; D may be TRBD1 (5 bases). V was cut by 7 bases and J by 4 bases, with 12 bases left in between. CDR1 SGHDT and CDR2 YYEEEE come from the germline V gene. The CDR3 is 13 residues long. The CDR3: CASGRAGYNEQFF. DNA of the CDR3: TGTGCCAGCGGACGGGCAGGGTACAATGAGCAGTTCTTC.

The chain combines TRBV5-1 with TRBJ2-2, with 8 nucleotides matching TRBD1. With 2 bases clipped from V and 0 bases from J, the junction kept 3 bases outside the gene matches. Germline V CDR1 and CDR2: SGHRS, YFSETQ. The CDR3 runs 16 residues. CDR3 DNA sequence: TGCGCCAGCAGCTTCATACAGGGGGCGAACACCGGGGAGCTGTTTTTT. Amino acids: CASSFIQGANTGELFF.

This chain connects TRBV28 to TRBJ1-1; 7 bases are shared with TRBD1. The length of the CDR3 is 14 residues. The germline V gene has CDR1 MDHEN and CDR2 SYDVKM. J was trimmed by 3 bases and V by 5 bases; bases with no gene match: 6. This CDR3 is CASSRGDRDTEAFF. The CDR3 DNA reads TGTGCCAGCAGTCGGGGTGACAGGGACACTGAAGCTTTCTTT.

This clonotype was recorded at least ten times. V and J are TRBV12-3 or TRBV12-4 and TRBJ2-6; D not resolved. Trimming stripped 8 bases from V and 4 bases from J, with 6 bases between. This CDR3 spans 12 amino acids. This CDR3 is CASRWGANVLTF. CDR3 DNA sequence: TGTGCCAGCCGGTGGGGGGCCAACGTCCTGACTTTC.